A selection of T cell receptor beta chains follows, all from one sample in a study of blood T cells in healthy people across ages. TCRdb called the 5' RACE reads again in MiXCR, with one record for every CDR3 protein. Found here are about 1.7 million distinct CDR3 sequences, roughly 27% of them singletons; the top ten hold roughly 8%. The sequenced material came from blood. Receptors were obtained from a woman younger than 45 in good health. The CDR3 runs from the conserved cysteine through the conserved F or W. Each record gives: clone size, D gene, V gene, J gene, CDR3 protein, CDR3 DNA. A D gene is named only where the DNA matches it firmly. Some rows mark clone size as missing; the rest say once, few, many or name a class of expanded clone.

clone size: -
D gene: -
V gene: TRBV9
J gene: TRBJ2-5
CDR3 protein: CASSVDRGVSETQYF
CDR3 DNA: TGTGCCAGCAGCGTAGATAGAGGGGTTTCGGAGACCCAGTACTTC

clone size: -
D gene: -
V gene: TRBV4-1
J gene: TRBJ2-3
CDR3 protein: CAGSQFPGGTSSTDTQYF
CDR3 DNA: TGCGCCGGCAGCCAGTTTCCAGGGGGGACCTCTAGCACAGATACGCAGTATTTT

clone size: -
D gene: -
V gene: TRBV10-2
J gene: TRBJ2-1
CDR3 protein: CASSETEQFF
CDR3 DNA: TGCGCCAGCAGTGAGACCGAGCAGTTCTTC

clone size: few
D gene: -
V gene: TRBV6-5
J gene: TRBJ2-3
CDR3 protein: CASSSSTSGGTDTQYF
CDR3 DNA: -

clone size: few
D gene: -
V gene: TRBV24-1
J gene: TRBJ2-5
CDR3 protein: CATSDFGQGETQYF
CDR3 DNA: TGTGCCACCAGTGATTTCGGGCAAGGGGAGACCCAGTACTTC

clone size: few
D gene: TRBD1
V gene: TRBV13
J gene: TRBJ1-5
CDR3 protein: CASSSGQGLDQPQHF
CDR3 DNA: TGTGCCAGCAGCTCAGGACAGGGATTAGATCAGCCCCAGCATTTT

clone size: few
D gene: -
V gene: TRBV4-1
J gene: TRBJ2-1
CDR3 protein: CASSQDVTGPYNEQFF
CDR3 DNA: TGCGCCAGCAGCCAAGATGTCACAGGACCTTACAATGAGCAGTTCTTC

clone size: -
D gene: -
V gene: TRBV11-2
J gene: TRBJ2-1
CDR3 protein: CASSLGSAFQFF
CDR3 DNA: TGTGCCAGCAGCTTAGGTTCCGCATTTCAGTTCTTC

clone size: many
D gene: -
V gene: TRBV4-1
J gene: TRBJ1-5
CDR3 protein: CASVRGGGGGFNQPQHF
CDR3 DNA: TGCGCCAGCGTCAGAGGCGGGGGAGGGGGTTTCAATCAGCCCCAGCATTTT

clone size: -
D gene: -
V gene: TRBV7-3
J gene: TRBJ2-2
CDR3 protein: CASSEAGQVNTGELFF
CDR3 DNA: TGTGCCAGCAGTGAAGCAGGACAAGTGAACACCGGGGAGCTGTTTTTT

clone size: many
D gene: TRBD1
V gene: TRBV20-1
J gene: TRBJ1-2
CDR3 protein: CSARDPQGGYGYTF
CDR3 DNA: TGCAGTGCTAGAGACCCACAGGGGGGATATGGCTACACCTTC

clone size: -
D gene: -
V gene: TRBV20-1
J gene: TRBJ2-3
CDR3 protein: CSARSTLRTDTQYF
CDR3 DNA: TGCAGTGCTAGATCAACCTTACGCACAGATACGCAGTATTTT

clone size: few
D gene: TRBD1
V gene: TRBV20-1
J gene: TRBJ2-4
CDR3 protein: CSARDPKRGGAGKNIQYF
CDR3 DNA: TGCAGTGCTAGAGATCCTAAACGAGGGGGCGCGGGCAAAAACATTCAGTACTTC

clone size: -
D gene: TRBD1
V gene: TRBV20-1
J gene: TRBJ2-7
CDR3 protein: CSAGPGTGTYEQYF
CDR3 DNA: TGCAGTGCCGGCCCAGGGACAGGGACCTACGAGCAGTACTTC

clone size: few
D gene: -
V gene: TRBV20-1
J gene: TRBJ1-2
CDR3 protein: CSARDPRGNYGYTF
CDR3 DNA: TGCAGTGCTAGAGACCCGAGGGGTAACTATGGCTACACCTTC

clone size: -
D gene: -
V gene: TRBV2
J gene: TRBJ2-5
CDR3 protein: CASSPKRPQYF
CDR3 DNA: TGTGCCAGCAGCCCGAAGAGACCCCAGTACTTC

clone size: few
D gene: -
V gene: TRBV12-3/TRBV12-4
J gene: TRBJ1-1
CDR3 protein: CASSPTGGRMGTEAFF
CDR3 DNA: TGTGCCAGCAGCCCAACGGGGGGGCGCATGGGCACTGAAGCTTTCTTT

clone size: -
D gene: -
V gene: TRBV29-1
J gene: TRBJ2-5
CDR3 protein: CSAGAAETQYF
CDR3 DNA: TGCAGCGCCGGGGCGGCAGAGACCCAGTACTTC

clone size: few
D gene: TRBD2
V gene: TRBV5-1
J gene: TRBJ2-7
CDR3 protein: CASSLDWGGGSSRRQYF
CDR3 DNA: TGCGCCAGCAGCTTGGACTGGGGCGGGGGAAGCTCACGGAGGCAGTACTTC

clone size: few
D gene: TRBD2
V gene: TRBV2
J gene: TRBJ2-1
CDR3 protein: CASSGTRNNNEQFF
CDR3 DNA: TGTGCCAGCAGTGGGACTAGGAACAACAATGAGCAGTTCTTC

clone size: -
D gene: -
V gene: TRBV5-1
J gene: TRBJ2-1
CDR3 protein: CASSLDGYTNEQFF
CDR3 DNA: TGCGCCAGCAGCTTGGATGGGTACACGAATGAGCAGTTCTTC

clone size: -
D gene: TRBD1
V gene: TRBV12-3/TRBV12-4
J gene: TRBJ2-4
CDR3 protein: CASRAGGAFKNIQYF
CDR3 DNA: TGTGCCAGCAGGGCAGGGGGCGCTTTTAAAAACATTCAGTACTTC

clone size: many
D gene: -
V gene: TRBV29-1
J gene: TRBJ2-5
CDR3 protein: CSVTAARGWETQYF
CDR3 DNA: TGCAGCGTCACCGCAGCACGGGGCTGGGAGACCCAGTACTTC

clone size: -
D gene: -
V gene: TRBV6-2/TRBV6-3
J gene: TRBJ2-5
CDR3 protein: CASSYHRPPPTGKTQYF
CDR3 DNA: TGTGCCAGCAGTTACCACCGTCCCCCCCCCACGGGAAAGACCCAGTACTTC

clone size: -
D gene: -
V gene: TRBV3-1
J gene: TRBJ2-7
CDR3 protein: CASSQEAGRHEQYF
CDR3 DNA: TGTGCCAGCAGCCAAGAGGCCGGGCGACACGAGCAGTACTTC

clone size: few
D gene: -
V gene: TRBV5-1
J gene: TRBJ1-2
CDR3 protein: CASSLPTIGYTF
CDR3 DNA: TGCGCCAGCAGCCTACCGACAATTGGCTACACCTTC

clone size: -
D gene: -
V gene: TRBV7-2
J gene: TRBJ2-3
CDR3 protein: CASTVSGADTQYF
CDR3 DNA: TGTGCCAGCACCGTTAGCGGTGCAGATACGCAGTATTTT

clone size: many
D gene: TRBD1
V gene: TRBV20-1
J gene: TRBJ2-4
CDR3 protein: CSARARDSKNIQYF
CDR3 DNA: TGCAGTGCTAGAGCGAGGGACAGTAAAAACATTCAGTACTTC

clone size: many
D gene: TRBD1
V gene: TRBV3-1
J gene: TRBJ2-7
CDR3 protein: CASSQADRAPYEQYF
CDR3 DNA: TGTGCCAGCAGCCAGGCGGACAGGGCGCCCTACGAGCAGTACTTC

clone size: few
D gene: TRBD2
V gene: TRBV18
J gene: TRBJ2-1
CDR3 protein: CASSPTGTSRDEQFF
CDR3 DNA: TGTGCCAGCTCACCCACCGGGACTAGCCGCGATGAGCAGTTCTTC

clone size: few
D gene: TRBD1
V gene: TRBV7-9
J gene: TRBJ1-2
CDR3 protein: CASSSNYDREGYTF
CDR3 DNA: TGTGCCAGCAGTTCCAATTACGACAGGGAAGGCTACACCTTC

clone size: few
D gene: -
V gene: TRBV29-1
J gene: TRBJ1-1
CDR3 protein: CSVEGPMNTEAFF
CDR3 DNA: TGCAGCGTTGAGGGGCCGATGAACACTGAAGCTTTCTTT